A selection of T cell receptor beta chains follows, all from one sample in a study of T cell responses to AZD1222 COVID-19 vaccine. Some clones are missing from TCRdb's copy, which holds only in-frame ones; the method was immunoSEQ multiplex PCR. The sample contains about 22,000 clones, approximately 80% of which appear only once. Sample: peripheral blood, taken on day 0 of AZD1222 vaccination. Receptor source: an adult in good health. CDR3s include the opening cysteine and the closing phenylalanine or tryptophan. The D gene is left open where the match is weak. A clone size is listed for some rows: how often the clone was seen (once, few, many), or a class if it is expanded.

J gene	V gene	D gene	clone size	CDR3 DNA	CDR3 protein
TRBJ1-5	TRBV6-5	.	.	TGTGCCAGCAGAGGGCCGACAGTTTATTCCCAGCATTTT	CASRGPTVYSQHF
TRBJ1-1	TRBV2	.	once	TGTGCCAGCAAATTCGACACCGGGGGTACTGAAGCTTTCTTT	CASKFDTGGTEAFF
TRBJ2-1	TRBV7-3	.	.	TGTGCCAGCAGCCGGGTCGCGGCCACCTACAATGAGCAGTTCTTC	CASSRVAATYNEQFF
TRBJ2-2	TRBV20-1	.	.	TGCAGTGCCACTAGTACCGGGGAGCTGTTTTTT	CSATSTGELFF
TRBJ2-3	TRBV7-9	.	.	TGTGCCAGCAGCTTAGGAGAAGATACGCAGTATTTT	CASSLGEDTQYF
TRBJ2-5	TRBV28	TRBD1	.	TGTGCCAGCAGTTTATCACAGGGGGCTTATGAGACCCAGTACTTC	CASSLSQGAYETQYF
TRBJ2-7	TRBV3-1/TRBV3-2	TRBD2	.	TGTGCCAGCAGCCTAGCGGGAGGGCCGAAGTTTGCCTACGAGCAGTACTTC	CASSLAGGPKFAYEQYF
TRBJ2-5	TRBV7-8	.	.	TGTGCCAGCAGCTTGGGGAGGGGGCTTGGCGAGACCCAGTACTTC	CASSLGRGLGETQYF
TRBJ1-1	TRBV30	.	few	TGTGCCTGGAAGCCAGGCATGAACACTGAAGCTTTCTTT	CAWKPGMNTEAFF
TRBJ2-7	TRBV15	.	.	TGTGCCACCAGCAGAGATCGGGCCAGGGGATACGAGCAGTACTTC	CATSRDRARGYEQYF
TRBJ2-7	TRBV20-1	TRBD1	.	TGCAGTGCTAGAGATCCGGGACAGGTCCTATTC	CSARDPGQVLF
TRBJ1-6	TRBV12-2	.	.	TGTGCAAGTCGCTTTGTTACGACAGAAGTGCATTCACCCCTCCACTTT	CASRFVTTEVHSPLHF
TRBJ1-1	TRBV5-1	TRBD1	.	TGCGCCAGCAGCTTGCAGACAGGGGTGACGAACACTGAAGCTTTCTTT	CASSLQTGVTNTEAFF
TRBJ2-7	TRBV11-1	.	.	TGTGCCAGCAGCCCCATTTCCGGGAAGACCTACGAGCAGTACTTC	CASSPISGKTYEQYF
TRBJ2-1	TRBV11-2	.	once	TGTGCCAGCAGCCCAAGGACTTATACCTACAATGAGCAGTTCTTC	CASSPRTYTYNEQFF
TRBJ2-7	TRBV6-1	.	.	TGTGCCAGCAGTGAAGCAAGCCACCCCTCCGGTGAGCAGTACTTC	CASSEASHPSGEQYF
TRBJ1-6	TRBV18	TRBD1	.	TGTGCCAGCTCACCACTTCCGGGACAGAATAATTCACCCCTCCACTTT	CASSPLPGQNNSPLHF
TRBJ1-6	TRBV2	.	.	TGTGCCAGCAGTGATGCGGATTGGTCACCCCTCCACTTT	CASSDADWSPLHF
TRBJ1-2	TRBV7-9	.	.	TGTGCCAGCAGCTCGACCTCCGGGGCGACTAACTATGGCTACACCTTC	CASSSTSGATNYGYTF
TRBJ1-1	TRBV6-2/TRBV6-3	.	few	TGTGCCAGCAGTTACAAGGTTGAAGCTTTCTTT	CASSYKVEAFF
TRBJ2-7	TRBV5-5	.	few	TGTGCCAGCAGCCCCCACGGGCAGTGGCTGTCCTACGAGCAGTACTTC	CASSPHGQWLSYEQYF
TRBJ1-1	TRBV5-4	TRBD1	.	TGTGCCAGCAGCTTGGCGGGGACAGAGAACACTGAAGCTTTCTTT	CASSLAGTENTEAFF
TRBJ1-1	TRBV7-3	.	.	TGTGCCAGCAGCTTAACTAAGGGAGGCGCTGAAGCTTTCTTT	CASSLTKGGAEAFF
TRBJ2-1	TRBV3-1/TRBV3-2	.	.	TGTGCCAGCAGCCTGCGTCTCCTAACGGGAGACGGCAATGAGCAGTTCTTC	CASSLRLLTGDGNEQFF
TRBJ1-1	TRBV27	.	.	TGTGCCAGCAGTTTAAGGGGGGGACGGCTGAACACTGAAGCTTTCTTT	CASSLRGGRLNTEAFF
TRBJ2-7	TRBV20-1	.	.	TGCAGTGTCCAAAGGGGGGAGCAGTACTTC	CSVQRGEQYF
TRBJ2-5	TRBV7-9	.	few	TGTGCCAGCAGCGGGCAGCAAGAGACCCAGTACTTC	CASSGQQETQYF
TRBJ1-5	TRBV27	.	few	TGTGCCAGCACCACCGGGGGCAATTCAAATCAGCCCCAGCATTTT	CASTTGGNSNQPQHF
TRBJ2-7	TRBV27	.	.	TGTGCCAGCAGTTCACTGAGGAGGGAGCAGTACTTC	CASSSLRREQYF
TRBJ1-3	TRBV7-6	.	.	TGTGCCAGCAGCTTAGGGACAATCGGAACCACCATATATTTT	CASSLGTIGTTIYF
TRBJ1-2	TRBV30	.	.	TGTGCCTGGAGTGTAGAAGGGCATGGCTACACCTTC	CAWSVEGHGYTF
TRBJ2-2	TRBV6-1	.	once	TGTGCCAGCAGTGAAGGGGTACCTGAGAACACCGGGGAGCTGTTTTTT	CASSEGVPENTGELFF
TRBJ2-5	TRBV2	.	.	TGTGCCAGCTCCTCCCGGGGACTCCAAGAGACCCAGTACTTC	CASSSRGLQETQYF
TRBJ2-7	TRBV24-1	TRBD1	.	TGTGCCACCAGTCGGGCAGGGGGCACCTACGAGCAGTACTTC	CATSRAGGTYEQYF
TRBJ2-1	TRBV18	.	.	TGTGCCAGCTCACCGCAGAGGGGCGTGGACTACAATGAGCAGTTCTTC	CASSPQRGVDYNEQFF
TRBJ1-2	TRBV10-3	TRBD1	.	TGTGCCACGACAGGGGTTAACTATGGCTACACCTTC	CATTGVNYGYTF
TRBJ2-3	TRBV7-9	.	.	TGTGCCAGCAGCTTGACTAGAGGTTCAGATACGCAGTATTTT	CASSLTRGSDTQYF
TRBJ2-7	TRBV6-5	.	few	TGTGCCAGCAGTTACTCGGGGGGTAACGAGCAGTACTTC	CASSYSGGNEQYF
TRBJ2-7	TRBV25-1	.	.	TGTGCCAGCAGTGAGGACGGGCCCTACGAGCAGTACTTC	CASSEDGPYEQYF
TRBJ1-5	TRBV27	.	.	TGTGCCAGCAGTTCCGACGGGAATCAGCCCCAGCATTTT	CASSSDGNQPQHF
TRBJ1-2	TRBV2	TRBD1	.	TGTGCCAGCAGCGGGGACAGGGTCAACTATGGCTACACCTTC	CASSGDRVNYGYTF
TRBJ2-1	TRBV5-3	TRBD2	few	TGTGCCAGAAGCCCTCGGAGCGGGGGGCGCGACAATGAGCAGTTCTTC	CARSPRSGGRDNEQFF
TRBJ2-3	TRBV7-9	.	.	TGTGCCAGCAGCTTAGGATTTAGCACAGATACGCAGTATTTT	CASSLGFSTDTQYF
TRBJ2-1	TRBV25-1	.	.	TGTGCCAGCAGTGAATGGGATAGGAGCAACAATGAGCAGTTCTTC	CASSEWDRSNNEQFF
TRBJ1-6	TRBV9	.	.	TGTGCCAGCAGCGTAGGTCCCCTAAATGGGGGGATTCCCCTCCACTTT	CASSVGPLNGGIPLHF
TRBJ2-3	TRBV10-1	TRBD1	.	TGCGCCAGCAGTCGGGACAGGGGCACAGATACGCAGTATTTT	CASSRDRGTDTQYF
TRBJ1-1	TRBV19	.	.	TGTGCCAGTAGGAAGTACGACACTGAAGCTTTCTTT	CASRKYDTEAFF
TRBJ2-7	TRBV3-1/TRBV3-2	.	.	TGTGCCAGCAGCCAAGTTTTCTTCGAGCAGTACTTC	CASSQVFFEQYF
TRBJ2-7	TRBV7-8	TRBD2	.	TGTGCCAGCAGCTTAGCGGGTAGCGGGGCGCGGGAGCAGTACTTC	CASSLAGSGAREQYF
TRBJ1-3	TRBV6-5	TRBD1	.	TGTGCCAGCATTTGGGACAGGGGAAACACCATATATTTT	CASIWDRGNTIYF
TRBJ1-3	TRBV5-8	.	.	TGTGCCAGCAGCTTGGTCCTTTTTCTCTCCTCTGGAAACACCATATATTTT	CASSLVLFLSSGNTIYF
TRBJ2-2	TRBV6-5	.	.	TGTGCCAGCAGTTGGAGACTCCCCAACACCGGGGAGCTGTTTTTT	CASSWRLPNTGELFF
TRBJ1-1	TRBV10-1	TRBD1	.	TGCGCCAGCAGCCCCAGGGGGCATCTGGGCACTGAAGCTTTCTTT	CASSPRGHLGTEAFF